One sample yielded the 11 T cell receptor beta chains listed below, sequenced in a study of blood T cell repertoires in COVID-19. Sequenced by immunoSEQ multiplex PCR; TCRdb stores in-frame clones only, minus some. Of about 21,000 clones listed, more than 85% are singletons. The sample was peripheral blood. Every receptor here comes from a woman between 45 and 65 years old with active COVID-19.

The chain combines TRBV2 with TRBJ1-5; 9 bases agree with TRBD1. V dropped 3 bases and J dropped 2; count of bases not matched to a gene: 5. Germline CDR1 SNHLY, CDR2 FYNNEI. The length of the CDR3 is 16 residues. The CDR3 DNA is TGTGCCAGCAGTGAGGGACAGGGAAATGGCAATCAGCCCCAGCATTTT. Translation gives CASSEGQGNGNQPQHF.

The V gene is TRBV19, the J gene TRBJ2-7; 8 bases agree with TRBD1. Germline trimming cut 5 bases from V and 9 bases from J; bases unmatched to any gene: 6. Germline values: CDR1 LNHDA, CDR2 SQIVND (reference sequence). This CDR3 region has 12 residues. The CDR3 region has the DNA TGTGCCAGTAGTGAGACAGGGGACGCGCAGTACTTC. Translated, it gives CASSETGDAQYF.

This clone came up once. The chain carries TRBV28 and TRBJ1-2; 10 positions agree with TRBD1. The CDR3 is 14 residues long. V was pared by 5 bases and J by 3 bases, with 3 bases of the junction left unmatched. In germline, CDR1 is MDHEN, CDR2 SYDVKM. Written as DNA, the CDR3 is TGTGCCAGCAGTCCTGGACAGGGGGACTATGGCTACACCTTC. Protein product: CASSPGQGDYGYTF.

V and J are TRBV19 and TRBJ1-2; possibly TRBD1 for D (5 bases). Germline loops: CDR1 LNHDA, CDR2 SQIVND (reference sequence). V was clipped by 3 bases and J by 5 bases, with 19 bases between them. There are 16 residues in the CDR3. The CDR3 loop is CASSIQAVGAAYGYTF. CDR3 nucleotides: TGTGCCAGTAGTATTCAAGCCGTTGGGGCGGCGTATGGCTACACCTTC.

The V and J genes are TRBV18 and TRBJ1-1; TRBD1 matches at 11 bases. Per germline, CDR1 KGHSH and CDR2 LQKENI. The V gene end was trimmed by 1 base and the J gene end by 5 bases; junction bases not matched to a gene: 3. This CDR3 has 15 residues. The CDR3 loop is CASSPRGQGGTEAFF. CDR3 DNA: TGTGCCAGCTCACCACGGGGACAGGGGGGAACTGAAGCTTTCTTT.

The rearrangement links TRBV11-3 to TRBJ2-2; tentatively, D is TRBD2 (6 bases). Germline V gives CDR1 SGHNT, CDR2 YENEEA. V lost 5 bases and J lost 0, with 19 bases in between. The CDR3 spans 18 residues. The CDR3 DNA reads as TGTGCCAGCAGCCATCCCCAAGGAGTAGCGGCGAACACCGGGGAGCTGTTTTTT. Translated: CASSHPQGVAANTGELFF.

V gene TRBV10-3 combines with J gene TRBJ2-3, with D tentatively TRBD2 (6 bases). This CDR3 has 13 residues. V lost 6 bases and J lost 4, with 11 bases in between. CDR1 is ENHRY and CDR2 is SYGVKD in the germline V gene. CDR3 protein: CAIRTEGADTQYF. CDR3 nucleotides: TGTGCCATCAGAACGGAGGGCGCAGATACGCAGTATTTT.

The chain has TRBV7-9 and TRBJ2-3, with a possible D match to TRBD2 (6 bases). V shed 2 bases and J shed 4 bases, with 16 bases lying between them. This CDR3 is 16 amino acids long. Germline values: CDR1 SEHNR, CDR2 FQNEAQ (reference sequence). CDR3 region: CASSLRGSVRADTQYF. In DNA form, the CDR3 reads TGTGCCAGCAGCTTACGGGGGTCGGTTAGAGCAGATACGCAGTATTTT.

The chain links TRBV6-5 to TRBJ2-7, with a tentative D call TRBD2 (6 bases). CDR3 size: 16 residues. The ends were cut back, 2 bases at V and 0 bases at J, with 14 bases in the middle. From germline, CDR1 is MNHEY and CDR2 SVGAGI. The CDR3 sequence is CASSYRGGASSYEQYF. The CDR3 bases are TGTGCCAGCAGTTACCGGGGCGGGGCGAGCTCCTACGAGCAGTACTTC.

The chain carries TRBV5-1 and TRBJ2-1; tentative D call: TRBD2 (6 bases). V dropped 4 bases and J dropped 0 bases, with 14 bases sitting between them. Germline CDR1 is SGHRS and CDR2 is YFSETQ. This CDR3 comprises 16 residues. This CDR3 reads CASSASDGSSYNEQFF. In DNA, the CDR3 is TGCGCCAGCAGCGCGTCCGACGGGAGCTCCTACAATGAGCAGTTCTTC. Full variable domain (remainder filled in from reference TRBV5-1 and TRBJ2-1): KAGVTQTPRYLIKTRGQQVTLSCSPISGHRSVSWYQQTPGQGLQFLFEYFSETQRNKGNFPGRFSGRQFSNSRSEMNVSTLELGDSALYLCASSASDGSSYNEQFFGPGTRLTVL.

The chain joins TRBV11-2 to TRBJ1-5; D is unclear. This CDR3 is 11 amino acids long. Trimming took off 5 bases at V and 9 bases at J, with 8 bases between the two ends. CDR1 and CDR2 from the germline V gene are SGHAT and FQNNGV. This CDR3 is CASSPQRPQHF. The CDR3 DNA reads TGTGCCAGCAGCCCGCAGCGGCCCCAGCATTTT.